Sequencing of this TCR beta chain was carried out in a study of blood T cell repertoires in COVID-19. Study overall: The cDNA or gDNA used as material had been derived from T cells, B-cell-depleted T cells, or PBMCs.

The length of the CDR3 is 16 residues. Germline trimming cut 2 bases from V and 7 bases from J; bases unmatched to any gene: 6. Per the germline V gene, CDR1 is MNHEY and CDR2 is SVGEGT. Generated by immunoSEQ multiplex PCR, the TCRdb table keeps only in-frame clones and is missing some. Here the sample spans 130,000 to 150,000 clones, approximately 91% being singletons. The receptor was isolated from a human donor in a cohort sampled during active COVID-19. J is TRBJ1-6 and V is TRBV6-2 or TRBV6-3; 9 positions match TRBD1. The sample comprised peripheral blood. CDR3 nucleotide sequence: TGTGCCAGCAGTTACCGGACAGGGGCAATAAATTCACCCCTCCACTTT. Translation gives CASSYRTGAINSPLHF.